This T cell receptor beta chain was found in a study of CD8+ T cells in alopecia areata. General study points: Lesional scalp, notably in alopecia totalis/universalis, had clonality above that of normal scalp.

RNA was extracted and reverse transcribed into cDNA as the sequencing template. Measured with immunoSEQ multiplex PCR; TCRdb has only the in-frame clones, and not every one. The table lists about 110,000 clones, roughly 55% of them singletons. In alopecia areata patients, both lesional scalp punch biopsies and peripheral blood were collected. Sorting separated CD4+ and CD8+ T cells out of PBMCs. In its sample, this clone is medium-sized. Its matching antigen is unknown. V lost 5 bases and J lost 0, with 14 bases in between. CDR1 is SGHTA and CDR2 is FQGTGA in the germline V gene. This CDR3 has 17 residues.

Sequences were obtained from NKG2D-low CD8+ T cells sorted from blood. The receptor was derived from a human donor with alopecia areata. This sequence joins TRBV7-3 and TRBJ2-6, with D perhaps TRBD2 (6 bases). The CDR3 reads CASSPGAALSGANVLTF. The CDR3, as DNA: TGTGCCAGCAGCCCGGGAGCAGCACTCTCTGGGGCCAACGTCCTGACTTTC.